These 13 T cell receptor beta chains originate from one sample sequenced in a study of OX40 agonist ivuxolimab in advanced cancers. The repertoire was sequenced with immunoSEQ multiplex PCR; TCRdb's copy has only in-frame clones and lacks some. The table records tens of thousands of clones, 75% to 90% of them present only once. The sample here was CD4+ or CD8+ T cells sorted from blood, taken in a trial of the OX40 agonist ivuxolimab. Source of these receptors: an adult with an advanced solid tumor such as melanoma, head and neck, liver or kidney cancer.

The chain joins TRBV6-5 to TRBJ1-2, with a tentative D call TRBD1 (5 bases). This CDR3 has 14 amino acids. V was cut by 4 bases and J by 3 bases, with 12 bases left in between. From germline, CDR1 is MNHEY and CDR2 SVGAGI. CDR3 sequence reads: CASSSPGTDYGYTF. As DNA, the CDR3 is TGTGCCAGCAGTTCCCCGGGGACGGACTATGGCTACACCTTC.

The chain employs TRBV28 and TRBJ2-7; 9 nucleotides agree with TRBD2. The germline CDR1 and CDR2 sequences are MDHEN and SYDVKM. This CDR3 comprises 14 residues. The V gene end was trimmed by 2 bases and the J gene end by 2 bases; junction bases not matched to a gene: 1. The CDR3 DNA reads as TGTGCCAGCAGTTTAGGCGGGAGGGCCTACGAGCAGTACTTC. Its translation: CASSLGGRAYEQYF. The full variable domain, completed using reference TRBV28 and TRBJ2-7, is DVKVTQSSRYLVKRTGEKVFLECVQDMDHENMFWYRQDPGLGLRLIYFSYDVKMKEKGDIPEGYSVSREKKERFSLILESASTNQTSMYLCASSLGGRAYEQYFGPGTRLTVT.

V usage is TRBV2 and J usage is TRBJ1-3, with D tentatively TRBD1 (5 bases). Germline lookup yields CDR1 SNHLY and CDR2 FYNNEI. This CDR3 has 16 amino acids. V lost 3 bases and J lost 4, with 16 bases in between. CDR3 in amino acids: CASSDQPRRVGNTIYF. For the CDR3, the DNA is TGTGCCAGCAGTGATCAGCCGCGCAGGGTGGGAAACACCATATATTTT.

The chain uses TRBV5-6 and TRBJ2-7; tentatively, D is TRBD1 (5 bases). Germline CDR1 and CDR2: SGHDT and YYEEEE. Trimming removed 0 bases from V and 4 bases from J, with 14 bases in between. The CDR3 runs to 15 residues. In nucleotides, the CDR3 is TGTGCCAGCAGCTTGGGGCGTAGGACAACTTACGAGCAGTACTTC. This codes for CASSLGRRTTYEQYF.

The rearrangement uses TRBV29-1 and TRBJ1-4; D uncertain. The CDR3 is 13 amino acids. Trimming shortened V by 7 bases and J by 4 bases, and 13 bases separated the two germline ends. The germline CDR1 and CDR2 sequences are SQVTM and ANQGSEA. The CDR3 DNA reads TGCAGCGCCCGGGGAATGGGTAATGAAAAACTGTTTTTT. Protein sequence: CSARGMGNEKLFF.

The chain couples TRBV2 to TRBJ2-5; TRBD2 agrees at 9 bases. CDR3 length: 14 residues. V lost 4 bases to trimming and J lost 5 bases; unmatched junction nucleotides: 5. Germline V gene lookup returns CDR1 SNHLY and CDR2 FYNNEI. The CDR3, as DNA: TGTGCCAGCAGTGTAGAGCGGGAGGTGGAGACCCAGTACTTC. It yields the protein CASSVEREVETQYF.

V and J are TRBV6-5 and TRBJ1-4; no firm D call. Trimming stripped 4 bases from V and 7 bases from J, with 13 bases between. Germline-derived CDR1 and CDR2 are MNHEY and SVGAGI. The CDR3 is 14 amino acids. CDR3 sequence: CASSSLGLSEKLFF. The DNA of the CDR3 is TGTGCCAGCAGTTCCCTGGGCCTATCTGAAAAACTGTTTTTT.

The chain is built from TRBV18 and TRBJ1-2; 10 bases fit TRBD1. In germline, CDR1 is KGHSH, CDR2 LQKENI. This CDR3 spans 15 amino acids. Trimming took 3 bases from V and 3 from J; bases not matched to a gene: 4. The CDR3 nucleotides are TGTGCCAGCTCACCCCAGGGACAGGGGTACTATGGCTACACCTTC. It is translated as CASSPQGQGYYGYTF. Full variable domain (missing parts from reference TRBV18 and TRBJ1-2): NAGVMQNPRHLVRRRGQEARLRCSPMKGHSHVYWYRQLPEEGLKFMVYLQKENIIDESGMPKERFSAEFPKEGPSILRIQQVVRGDSAAYFCASSPQGQGYYGYTFGSGTRLTVV.

The rearrangement uses TRBV5-1 and TRBJ1-2; D is possibly TRBD1 (6 bases). Germline-derived CDR1 and CDR2 are SGHRS and YFSETQ. Between the trimmed V and J ends, which lost 0 bases and 2 bases, there was a span of 8 bases. There are 14 residues in the CDR3. The chain's CDR3 is CASSLDRVNYGYTF. The CDR3 region has the DNA TGCGCCAGCAGCTTGGACAGGGTCAACTATGGCTACACCTTC.

The J gene is TRBJ1-2, the V gene TRBV10-3; D might be TRBD1 (5 bases). This CDR3 comprises 15 residues. Trimming removed 7 bases at V and 4 bases at J, with 19 bases between. CDR1 is ENHRY, CDR2 SYGVKD, per germline. The CDR3 DNA follows: TGTGCCATCAACGAGGGACCCAGCAGTCCCTATGGCTACACCTTC. This sequence encodes CAINEGPSSPYGYTF.

The rearrangement links TRBV11-2 to TRBJ2-3; 8 nucleotides match TRBD1. The V and J ends lost 4 bases and 3 bases, in that order; junction bases with no gene match: 3. Germline V gene lookup returns CDR1 SGHAT and CDR2 FQNNGV. The CDR3 has 14 amino acids. CDR3 sequence: CASSYDRGTDTQYF. The CDR3 nucleotides read TGTGCCAGCAGCTACGACAGGGGTACAGATACGCAGTATTTT.

V is TRBV5-1 and J is TRBJ2-7; the D is unclear. This CDR3 is built from 14 residues. V gave up 1 base and J gave up 3 bases, with 11 bases separating them. The V gene's germline CDR1 is SGHRS and CDR2 YFSETQ. The CDR3 nucleotides read TGCGCCAGCAGCTTGCAGAACCCAGGCTACGAGCAGTACTTC. Protein sequence: CASSLQNPGYEQYF.

The CDR3 bases are TGTGCCAGCAGCTTCCGGGGTGTCCAAAGGAACACTGAAGCTTTCTTT. Translating gives CASSFRGVQRNTEAFF. The rearrangement joins TRBV5-6 to TRBJ1-1; D ambiguous. CDR1 is SGHDT and CDR2 is YYEEEE in the germline V gene. This CDR3 contains 16 residues. V was pared by 2 bases and J by 1 base, with 15 bases between. Looking up the rest from reference TRBV5-6 and TRBJ1-1 gives the full variable domain: DAGVTQSPTHLIKTRGQQVTLRCSPKSGHDTVSWYQQALGQGPQFIFQYYEEEERQRGNFPDRFSGHQFPNYSSELNVNALLLGDSALYLCASSFRGVQRNTEAFFGQGTRLTVV.